This passage covers 2 T cell receptor beta chains from one sample sequenced in a study of Tregs in tolerant kidney transplant recipients (dated by TCRdb to the late 2010s). Library prep was done by the immunoSEQ multiplex PCR assay. In its TCRdb copy, this immuneACCESS table keeps in-frame sequences only and misses some clones. Where compared with another copy, unresolved V genes explain less than half of these, and the others have no known cause. This sample gives some 240,000 clones in total; approximately 84% of them show up just once. About 0.58% of the sample is in the top ten clones. Sequencing input: CD4+ T cells from blood. These receptors were taken from a human donor in good health.

The chain recombines TRBV6-1 with TRBJ1-4; D unclear. The V gene lost 1 base and the J gene lost 2 bases, with 5 bases spanning the gap. The germline CDR1 and CDR2 sequences are MNHNS and SASEGT. The CDR3 has 14 residues. For the CDR3, the DNA is TGTGCCAGCAGTGAAGATAGGACTAATGAAAAACTGTTTTTT. It specifies CASSEDRTNEKLFF.

The chain has TRBV19 and TRBJ1-1; 9 bases line up with TRBD1. Germline CDR1 LNHDA, CDR2 SQIVND (reference sequence). Trimming at V came to 6 bases and at J to 1 base, leaving 6 bases not matched to a gene. The CDR3 loop spans 15 amino acids. The CDR3 nucleotides read TGTGCCAGTAGACGGACAGGGGTCGGGAACACTGAAGCTTTCTTT. It is translated as CASRRTGVGNTEAFF.